The 26 T cell receptor beta chains below come from one sample, sequenced in a study of blood T cell repertoires in COVID-19 (dated by TCRdb to about 2020). The receptor library was made with the immunoSEQ multiplex PCR assay. Imported from immuneACCESS, the table was reduced by TCRdb to in-frame sequences with V and J called. These copies leave out some clones; in studies compared against another copy, an unresolved V gene accounts for under half, and the cause of the remainder is not known. The sample includes approximately 100,000 clones, with approximately 86% observed a single time. The biggest ten clones account for about 9.4% of the sample. The sample comprised peripheral blood. These receptors came from a man aged 50 or older with acute or convalescent COVID-19.

The V call is TRBV6-1, the J call TRBJ1-2; tentative D call: TRBD1 (6 bases). Germline CDR1 reads MNHNS; CDR2 reads SASEGT. This CDR3 region has 15 residues. V was clipped by 3 bases and J by 2 bases, with 13 bases between them. CDR3 nucleotides: TGTGCCAGCAGTGAGACAGGCTCGCGAAACTATGGCTACACCTTC. Translating gives CASSETGSRNYGYTF.

The chain has TRBV5-1 and TRBJ1-4; D might be TRBD1 (6 bases). Germline V gene lookup returns CDR1 SGHRS and CDR2 YFSETQ. Between the trimmed V and J ends, which lost 4 bases and 7 bases, there was a span of 23 bases. CDR3 length equals 17 residues. The CDR3 region is CASSRRTVVRPGEKLFF. The CDR3 DNA reads TGCGCCAGCAGCAGGAGGACAGTGGTGAGACCTGGTGAAAAACTGTTTTTT.

The gene calls are TRBV5-4 and TRBJ2-5; TRBD2 matches 11 bases. J was trimmed by 2 bases and V by 4 bases; bases with no gene match: 4. CDR1 and CDR2 (germline): SGHNT, YYREEE (reference sequence). The CDR3 runs 15 residues. This chain's CDR3 is CASSPSGRRQETQYF. The CDR3 DNA reads TGTGCCAGCAGCCCTAGCGGGAGGAGGCAAGAGACCCAGTACTTC. The whole variable domain, filled in from reference TRBV5-4 and TRBJ2-5, reads ETGVTQSPTHLIKTRGQQVTLRCSSQSGHNTVSWYQQALGQGPQFIFQYYREEENGRGNFPPRFSGLQFPNYSSELNVNALELDDSALYLCASSPSGRRQETQYFGPGTRLLVL.

This chain uses TRBV3-1 (or the pseudogene TRBV3-2) with TRBJ1-2; a possible D gene is TRBD1 (5 bases). The CDR3 sequence is 15 residues long. Trimming shortened V by 6 bases and J by 4 bases, and 18 bases separated the two germline ends. Germline V lookup: CDR1 LGHDT, CDR2 YNNKEL (reference sequence). In nucleotides, the CDR3 is TGTGCCAGCAGTGACATCCGACAGTATTTCTATGGCTACACCTTC. Translation gives CASSDIRQYFYGYTF.

The CDR3 region has the DNA TGCGCCAGCAGCTTGGAGATAGGGGGCCTCTATGGCTACACCTTC. The encoded protein is CASSLEIGGLYGYTF. V and J are TRBV5-1 and TRBJ1-2, with 7 bases fitting TRBD1. Trimming cost V 0 bases and J 4 bases; bases outside gene matches: 6. Germline CDR1 reads SGHRS; CDR2 reads YFSETQ. The CDR3 loop spans 15 amino acids.

The chain combines TRBV9 with TRBJ1-2; 10 bases match TRBD1. The V gene's germline CDR1 is SGDLS and CDR2 YYNGEE. This CDR3 contains 13 residues. The V and J ends lost 3 bases and 7 bases, in that order; junction bases with no gene match: 3. Written as DNA, the CDR3 is TGTGCCAGCAGCGCCAGGGACAGGGGTGGCTACACCTTC. Translating it yields CASSARDRGGYTF. Drawing the rest from reference TRBV9 and TRBJ1-2, the complete variable domain is DSGVTQTPKHLITATGQRVTLRCSPRSGDLSVYWYQQSLDQGLQFLIQYYNGEERAKGNILERFSAQQFPDLHSELNLSSLELGDSALYFCASSARDRGGYTFGSGTRLTVV.

The chain is built from TRBV29-1 and TRBJ1-2; possibly TRBD1 for D (5 bases). The V gene lost 1 base and the J gene lost 5 bases, with 11 bases spanning the gap. The CDR3 is 13 amino acids. Germline V gene sequence: CDR1 SQVTM, CDR2 ANQGSEA. Here the CDR3 reads CSVEGQSGYGYTF. CDR3 in DNA: TGCAGCGTTGAAGGGCAATCAGGGTATGGCTACACCTTC.

V usage is TRBV25-1 and J usage is TRBJ1-2; 9 nucleotides match TRBD1. Germline V gene data show CDR1 as MGHDK and CDR2 as SYGVNS. With 3 bases clipped from V and 5 bases from J, the junction kept 10 bases outside the gene matches. This CDR3 is built from 16 residues. The CDR3 bases are TGTGCCAGCAGTGAGCCCACACAGGGGGCACTTTATGGCTACACCTTC. Amino acid sequence: CASSEPTQGALYGYTF.

The gene calls are TRBV25-1 and TRBJ1-3; 8 nucleotides match TRBD1. This CDR3 contains 16 residues. Looked up from germline, CDR1 is MGHDK and CDR2 is SYGVNS. The junction had 6 bases not matched to a gene; V was cut back by 2 bases and J by 3 bases. CDR3 sequence reads: CASSEGQGGFGNTIYF. CDR3 coding DNA: TGTGCCAGCAGTGAAGGACAGGGTGGATTTGGAAACACCATATATTTT.

The chain uses TRBV4-1 and TRBJ1-2, with D uncertain. The germline CDR1 and CDR2 sequences are MGHRA and YSYEKL. Trimming pared 0 bases from V and 2 bases from J, leaving 10 bases between. CDR3 length: 15 residues. DNA of the CDR3: TGCGCCAGCAGCCAAGACGCAGTATACAACTATGGCTACACCTTC. Protein sequence: CASSQDAVYNYGYTF.

The rearrangement joins TRBV29-1 to TRBJ2-5; tentative D call: TRBD1 (6 bases). Trimming shortened V by 5 bases and J by 3 bases, and 10 bases separated the two germline ends. This CDR3 spans 12 amino acids. Germline assignment: CDR1 SQVTM and CDR2 ANQGSEA. The CDR3 DNA reads TGCAGCGTTCGCAGGGGAGAAGAGACCCAGTACTTC. It translates to CSVRRGEETQYF.

The V gene is TRBV6-1, the J gene TRBJ1-4, with TRBD1 as a possible D gene (5 bases). Deletions cut 1 base from V and 16 bases from J, with 13 bases between. The CDR3 extends over 12 amino acids. The germline CDR1 and CDR2 sequences are MNHNS and SASEGT. The CDR3: CASSEGGRAAFF. As DNA, the CDR3 is TGTGCCAGCAGTGAAGGTGGCAGGGCGGCGTTTTTT.

The chain combines TRBV5-1 with TRBJ2-7, with TRBD1 matching over 9 bases. Germline V gene sequence: CDR1 SGHRS, CDR2 YFSETQ. This CDR3 spans 14 amino acids. The junction had 4 bases not matched to a gene; V was cut back by 3 bases and J by 3 bases. The CDR3 region has the DNA TGCGCCAGCAGCTACAGGGGGCGCGACTACGAGCAGTACTTC. Protein product: CASSYRGRDYEQYF. The full variable domain, its missing parts supplied by reference TRBV5-1 and TRBJ2-7, is KAGVTQTPRYLIKTRGQQVTLSCSPISGHRSVSWYQQTPGQGLQFLFEYFSETQRNKGNFPGRFSGRQFSNSRSEMNVSTLELGDSALYLCASSYRGRDYEQYFGPGTRLTVT.

V and J are TRBV5-1 and TRBJ1-1, with TRBD1 matching 10 bases. The CDR3 totals 17 residues. Germline V gives CDR1 SGHRS, CDR2 YFSETQ. After removal of 0 bases from V and 3 bases from J, the junction contained 8 bases not matched to a gene. The CDR3 nucleotides are TGCGCCAGCAGCTTGGGTGCTGGGACAGGGGCGGACACTGAAGCTTTCTTT. It is translated as CASSLGAGTGADTEAFF.

The chain uses TRBV10-1 and TRBJ2-2; TRBD1 might be the D (5 bases). V lost 2 bases and J 6 bases, leaving 19 bases between the germline ends. The CDR3 consists of 17 residues. The germline CDR1 and CDR2 sequences are WNHNN and SYGVQD (reference sequence). CDR3 nucleotide sequence: TGCGCCAGCAGTGAGGCTCTACTGGGCAGGGAAGCCGGGGAGCTGTTTTTT. Translation: CASSEALLGREAGELFF.

The CDR3 sequence: CASSPNPGFNEKLFF. The CDR3 nucleotides read TGTGCCAGCTCACCAAACCCAGGGTTTAATGAAAAACTGTTTTTT. The genes are TRBV18 and TRBJ1-4, with D perhaps TRBD1 (5 bases). Germline assignment: CDR1 KGHSH and CDR2 LQKENI. V gave up 2 bases and J gave up 4 bases, with 11 bases separating them. The CDR3 consists of 15 residues.

The chain joins TRBV9 to TRBJ2-3, with TRBD2 matching 7 bases. This CDR3 comprises 15 residues. V dropped 0 bases and J dropped 6; count of bases not matched to a gene: 7. Looked up from germline, CDR1 is SGDLS and CDR2 is YYNGEE. CDR3 nucleotide sequence: TGTGCCAGCAGCGTAGCGCGCCTAGCGGTTGATACGCAGTATTTT. Residues: CASSVARLAVDTQYF. Full variable domain (missing parts from reference TRBV9 and TRBJ2-3): DSGVTQTPKHLITATGQRVTLRCSPRSGDLSVYWYQQSLDQGLQFLIQYYNGEERAKGNILERFSAQQFPDLHSELNLSSLELGDSALYFCASSVARLAVDTQYFGPGTRLTVL.

The chain couples TRBV7-9 to TRBJ2-5, with TRBD2 matching over 11 bases. In germline, CDR1 is SEHNR, CDR2 FQNEAQ (reference sequence). CDR3 length: 16 residues. Trimming at V came to 5 bases and at J to 5 bases, leaving 10 bases not matched to a gene. The CDR3: CASSIKLAGAGETQYF. The CDR3 bases are TGTGCCAGCAGCATAAAACTAGCGGGAGCGGGGGAGACCCAGTACTTC.

Only one count was recorded for this clone. The rearrangement links TRBV27 to TRBJ1-4; TRBD1 aligns across 10 bases. This CDR3 contains 18 residues. CDR1 is MNHEY, CDR2 SMNVEV, per germline (reference sequence). V trimming: 5 bases; J trimming: 3 bases; junction bases outside the gene matches: 12. The CDR3 coding sequence is TGTGCCAGCAGTATAACAAGGACAGGGGGGCTTGCTAATGAAAAACTGTTTTTT. Its translation: CASSITRTGGLANEKLFF.

The J gene is TRBJ1-1, the V gene TRBV30; no definite D call. The V gene's germline CDR1 is GTSNPN and CDR2 SVGIG (reference sequence). Trimming stripped 7 bases from V and 0 bases from J, with 15 bases between. CDR3 length: 14 residues. The CDR3 nucleotides read TGTGCCTTGGTCCCCTACCTATTGAACACTGAAGCTTTCTTT. Amino acids: CALVPYLLNTEAFF.

The rearrangement uses TRBV5-1 and TRBJ1-1; TRBD1 matches at 7 bases. Losses at the gene ends were 4 bases for V and 5 bases for J; bases not matched to a gene: 8. The CDR3 spans 14 residues. Germline assignment: CDR1 SGHRS and CDR2 YFSETQ. In DNA form, the CDR3 reads TGCGCCAGCAGCCTCAGACAGGGATTAACTGAAGCTTTCTTT. Amino acids: CASSLRQGLTEAFF.

The V call is TRBV14, the J call TRBJ2-1, with D unclear. The CDR3 spans 15 residues. Trimming stripped 0 bases from V and 10 bases from J, with 16 bases between. The V gene's germline CDR1 is SGHDN and CDR2 FVKESK. CDR3 sequence reads: CASSQDPSARREQFF. CDR3 DNA sequence: TGTGCCAGCAGCCAAGATCCTTCTGCTCGGAGAGAGCAGTTCTTC.

The chain employs TRBV9 and TRBJ2-1, with D possibly TRBD1 on 6 matching bases. V dropped 2 bases and J dropped 0 bases, with 9 bases sitting between them. The CDR3 sequence is 15 residues long. Per germline, CDR1 SGDLS and CDR2 YYNGEE. CDR3: CASSVAGASYNEQFF. For the CDR3, the DNA is TGTGCCAGCAGCGTGGCAGGGGCCTCCTACAATGAGCAGTTCTTC.

CDR3 sequence (DNA): TGTGCCAGCAGCTTAGACGGGCAGGGGGGTGAAAAACTGTTTTTT. Translation: CASSLDGQGGEKLFF. The V gene is TRBV11-2, the J gene TRBJ1-4; 7 bases are shared with TRBD1. The V segment lost 0 bases and the J segment 7 bases; nucleotides outside the gene matches: 5. The CDR3 runs 15 residues. The germline V gene has CDR1 SGHAT and CDR2 FQNNGV.

In its sample, this clone was seen a few times. The chain joins TRBV6-2 or TRBV6-3 to TRBJ2-1; D perhaps matches TRBD2 (5 bases). CDR1 is MNHEY and CDR2 is SVGEGT in the germline V gene. Between the trimmed V and J ends, which lost 4 bases and 13 bases, there was a span of 11 bases. The CDR3 totals 11 residues. This CDR3 is CASSLRREQFF. CDR3 DNA: TGTGCCAGCAGTTTACGTCGGGAACAGTTCTTC.

The rearrangement uses TRBV19 and TRBJ1-2; TRBD1 aligns across 8 bases. The CDR3 contains 17 residues. V was pared by 1 base and J by 2 bases, with 9 bases of the junction left unmatched. Germline V CDR1 and CDR2: LNHDA, SQIVND (reference sequence). This chain's CDR3 is CASSIVRRTGRNYGYTF. The DNA of the CDR3 is TGTGCCAGTAGTATAGTTAGGAGGACAGGGCGAAACTATGGCTACACCTTC.